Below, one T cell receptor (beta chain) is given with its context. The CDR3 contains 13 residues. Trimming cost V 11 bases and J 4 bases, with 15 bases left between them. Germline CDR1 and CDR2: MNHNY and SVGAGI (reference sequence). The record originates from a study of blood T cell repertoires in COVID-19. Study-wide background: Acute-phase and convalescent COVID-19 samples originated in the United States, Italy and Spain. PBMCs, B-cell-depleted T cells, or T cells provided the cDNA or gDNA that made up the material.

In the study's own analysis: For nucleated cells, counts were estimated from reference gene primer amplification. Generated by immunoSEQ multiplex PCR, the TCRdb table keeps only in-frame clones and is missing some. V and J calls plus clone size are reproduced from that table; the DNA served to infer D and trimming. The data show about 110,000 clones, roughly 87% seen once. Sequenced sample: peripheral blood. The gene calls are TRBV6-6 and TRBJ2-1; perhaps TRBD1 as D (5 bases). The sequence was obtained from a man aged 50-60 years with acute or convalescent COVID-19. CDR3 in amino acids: CAHTGVEYNEQFF. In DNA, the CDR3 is TGTGCCCACACAGGCGTGGAATACAATGAGCAGTTCTTC.